This T cell receptor (beta chain) came from a study of immune cell composition in non-small cell lung cancer. Germline-derived CDR1 and CDR2 are LNHDA and SQIVND (reference sequence). CDR3 length: 13 amino acids. The V segment lost 8 bases and the J segment 7 bases; nucleotides outside the gene matches: 8. Normal lung was sampled as far from the tumour as possible, at least 3 cm. Method: immunoSEQ multiplex PCR; TCRdb's copy keeps in-frame clones and lacks some. The table includes more than 15,000 clones, just over 75% detected once. These same records also appear under a second study, on CD4 T cells in lung cancer. That source notes: Blood T cells were screened for responses to candidate mutation neoepitopes.

This TCR came from a human donor with non-small cell lung cancer. The sample comprised non-adjacent lung tissue. V usage is TRBV19 and J usage is TRBJ2-1; 7 bases agree with TRBD2. CDR3 DNA sequence: TGTGCCAGTGCGGGGGACCACCAAAATGAGCAGTTCTTC. Protein sequence: CASAGDHQNEQFF.